This T cell receptor beta chain originates from a study of T cell responses to AZD1222 COVID-19 vaccine. Remarks on this clone: What it binds is unknown.

The protocol was immunoSEQ multiplex PCR, while the TCRdb copy is restricted to in-frame clones and leaves out a portion. The table has about 90,000 clones, around 91% seen once. Study results and caveats: Clonal diversity was possibly underestimated, and the donors were mostly white British, with more females. Repertoire sampling was restricted to post-peak T cell response timepoints. Baseline seropositivity occurred in only 5 or 6 AZD1222 recipients. Close to half of all spike-specific TCRs reportedly target regions of the variants that are unmutated.

The CDR3 totals 15 residues. After removal of 3 bases from V and 2 bases from J, the junction contained 6 bases not matched to a gene. The V gene's germline CDR1 is LNHDA and CDR2 SQIVND (reference sequence). The source is an adult in good health. The material sequenced was peripheral blood, taken on day 0 of MenACWY control vaccination. V usage is TRBV19 and J usage is TRBJ1-2, with TRBD1 matching 7 bases. The chain's CDR3 is CASSIWDSKNYGYTF. CDR3 nucleotides: TGTGCCAGTAGTATTTGGGACAGCAAAAACTATGGCTACACCTTC.